This is a list of T cell receptor beta chains from one sample in a study of blood T cell repertoires in COVID-19. Profiled with immunoSEQ multiplex PCR; TCRdb holds only in-frame clones, not every one. The sample lists 350,000 to 450,000 clones, about 88% occurring once. The source material was peripheral blood. The receptor source for this set is a woman in her thirties or forties with COVID-19, enrolled during active disease. Each CDR3 is given with its conserved first and last residue. Fields, in order: V gene, D gene, J gene, clone size, CDR3 length, CDR3 DNA, CDR3 protein. A D gene is named only where the DNA matches it firmly. Clone size appears in some rows only: once, few, many, or a class for an expanded clone.

TRBV4-1,.,TRBJ1-5,.,16,TGCGCCAGCAGCCAAGAGGGGGGGCTTGGCAATCAGCCCCAGCATTTT,CASSQEGGLGNQPQHF
TRBV5-1,.,TRBJ2-1,few,12,TGCGCCAGCAGCTTGGCCGGGGGTGAGTTGTTCTTC,CASSLAGGELFF
TRBV7-9,.,TRBJ2-5,once,13,TGTGCCAGCAGCCAAGACAGTCCCGAGACCCAGTACTTC,CASSQDSPETQYF
TRBV19,.,TRBJ1-5,.,14,TGTGCCAGTAGTATAGATCTTAATGAACTGGCCCAGCATTTT,CASSIDLNELAQHF
TRBV5-1,.,TRBJ1-4,.,14,TGCGCCAGCAGCTTGGAGGGGAGGAATGAAAAACTGTTTTTT,CASSLEGRNEKLFF
TRBV5-4,TRBD1,TRBJ2-5,.,17,TGTGCCAGCAGCCCGGGGAGTCGGACAGGGGTCGGAGAGACCCAGTACTTC,CASSPGSRTGVGETQYF
TRBV24-1,.,TRBJ1-1,.,11,TGTGCCACCAGTGATGGGACAAGGGCTTTCTTT,CATSDGTRAFF
TRBV18,.,TRBJ1-2,.,15,TGTGCCAGCTCACCCACCGCCACACTAGAATATGGCTACACCTTC,CASSPTATLEYGYTF
TRBV5-1,TRBD1,TRBJ2-7,.,15,TGCGCCAGCAGTGGCGGGACAGGGGGGAGCTACGAGCAGTACTTC,CASSGGTGGSYEQYF
TRBV13,.,TRBJ1-4,.,14,TGTGCCAGCAGCTTAAGCAACTTCAATGAAAAACTGTTTTTT,CASSLSNFNEKLFF
TRBV27,.,TRBJ1-2,.,14,TGTGCCAGCAGTCCTGACAGGTTAAACTATGGCTACACCTTC,CASSPDRLNYGYTF
TRBV5-6,.,TRBJ2-7,.,13,TGTGCCAGCAGCTACGACAGGTCCTACGAGCAGTACTTC,CASSYDRSYEQYF
TRBV28,TRBD1,TRBJ1-6,few,14,TGTGCCAGCACCCAAAATAGGGGGCGGACACCCCTCCACTTT,CASTQNRGRTPLHF
TRBV7-9,.,TRBJ1-4,.,13,TGTGCCAGCAGCTTCGGGATTGATGAAAAACTGTTTTTT,CASSFGIDEKLFF
TRBV2,.,TRBJ1-2,few,12,TGTGCCAGCAGCGAGGGGGACTATGGCTACACCTTC,CASSEGDYGYTF
TRBV30,.,TRBJ1-1,.,11,TGTGCCTGGACAGGGGTCACTGAAGCTTTCTTT,CAWTGVTEAFF
TRBV29-1,.,TRBJ1-1,.,12,TGCAGCGTCGGGACTCTTAGGACTGAAGCTTTCTTT,CSVGTLRTEAFF
TRBV4-3,TRBD1,TRBJ1-2,.,17,TGCGCCAGCAGCCAAGACGGCCAGGGGGGAGTCGACTATGGCTACACCTTC,CASSQDGQGGVDYGYTF
TRBV30,.,TRBJ2-7,.,13,TGTGCCTGGAGTGTACGCGGCAGGGGCGAGCAGTACTTC,CAWSVRGRGEQYF
TRBV7-2,.,TRBJ1-1,.,14,TGTGCCAGCAGCTTACTGGCATTGAACACTGAAGCTTTCTTT,CASSLLALNTEAFF
TRBV28,.,TRBJ1-2,.,12,TGTGCCAGCAGTTTCTCTGCGGGTGGCTACACCTTC,CASSFSAGGYTF
TRBV7-3,TRBD1,TRBJ1-6,.,16,TGTGCCAGCAGCTTAAGCCCCCCAGGGGGCAATTCACCCCTCCACTTT,CASSLSPPGGNSPLHF
TRBV6-1,TRBD1,TRBJ2-1,.,18,TGTGCCAGCAGTGAATATATTCTCACCGGGACAGGGGCCACGGAGCAGTTCTTC,CASSEYILTGTGATEQFF
TRBV28,.,TRBJ2-1,.,11,TGTGCCAGCAGTTTCTTAAATGAGCAGTTCTTC,CASSFLNEQFF
TRBV29-1,.,TRBJ2-7,.,13,TGCAGCACCTCCGGGACTGGATCAGCCGAGCAGTACTTC,CSTSGTGSAEQYF
TRBV9,TRBD2,TRBJ2-1,.,18,TGTGCCAGCAGCCCCCGAGGCGGGAGGGCCCTCTCCTACAATGAGCAGTTCTTC,CASSPRGGRALSYNEQFF
TRBV7-9,.,TRBJ1-5,few,15,TGTGCCAGCAGCTTACATGGGCAGGGGAATCAGCCCCAGCATTTT,CASSLHGQGNQPQHF
TRBV3-1/TRBV3-2,.,TRBJ2-5,.,12,TGTGCCAGCAGCCGAGACCAAGAGACCCAGTACTTC,CASSRDQETQYF
TRBV29-1,TRBD2,TRBJ2-3,once,13,TGCAGCGCCGGAACCGGGAGGGCCCCGGCGCAGTATTTT,CSAGTGRAPAQYF
TRBV12-3/TRBV12-4,TRBD2,TRBJ2-1,once,11,TGTGCCAGCAGGACTAGCACTGAGCAGTTCTTC,CASRTSTEQFF
TRBV5-6,.,TRBJ2-7,.,15,TGTGCCAGCAGCTTACCAGCGCCGAGCTCCTACGAGCAGTACTTC,CASSLPAPSSYEQYF
TRBV19,TRBD1,TRBJ2-7,once,15,TGTGCCAGTAGTATAGGGGACAGGGGAGGCTACGAGCAGTACTTC,CASSIGDRGGYEQYF
TRBV6-5,.,TRBJ2-7,.,16,TGTGCCAGCAGTTACTCAACGTCACGGAGCTCCTACGAGCAGTACTTC,CASSYSTSRSSYEQYF
TRBV19,.,TRBJ1-2,.,13,TGTGCCAGTAGTACCGGACAGCTTTATGGCTACACCTTC,CASSTGQLYGYTF
TRBV19,.,TRBJ1-5,.,13,TGTGCCAGTAGTTCTAGGGGGAATCAGCCCCAGCATTTT,CASSSRGNQPQHF
TRBV3-1/TRBV3-2,.,TRBJ2-7,few,15,TGTGCCAGCAGCCACGTCCAGATGTCCTCCTACGAGCAGTACTTC,CASSHVQMSSYEQYF
TRBV5-6,.,TRBJ1-1,.,15,TGTGCCAGCAGCTTGGTTGGCCGGGTGAACACTGAAGCTTTCTTT,CASSLVGRVNTEAFF
TRBV5-1,.,TRBJ1-5,.,14,TGCGCCAGCAGCCTCCTCCGGGACAATCAGCCCCAGCATTTT,CASSLLRDNQPQHF
TRBV24-1,TRBD1,TRBJ2-2,.,16,TGTGCCACCAGTGATTTGGGACAGGGGAGGTCCGGGGAGCTGTTTTTT,CATSDLGQGRSGELFF
TRBV6-5,.,TRBJ2-3,.,15,TGTGCCAGCAGTTACGAGGGTCGCGGCACAGATACGCAGTATTTT,CASSYEGRGTDTQYF
TRBV9,TRBD1,TRBJ2-5,.,14,TGTGCCAGCAGCGCCTGGGACAGCTTGGAGACCCAGTACTTC,CASSAWDSLETQYF
TRBV3-1/TRBV3-2,.,TRBJ2-2,.,14,TGTGCCAGCAGCCTCCTAGGGGTGACCGGGGAGCTGTTTTTT,CASSLLGVTGELFF
TRBV9,TRBD1,TRBJ1-2,.,14,TGTGCCAGCAGCCCCCCGACAGGGGTGGCGGGCTACACCTTC,CASSPPTGVAGYTF
TRBV27,TRBD2,TRBJ2-1,.,18,TGTGCCAGCAGTTTATTCCCCCCGGGACTAGGTTACTCCAATGAGCAGTTCTTC,CASSLFPPGLGYSNEQFF
TRBV4-3,.,TRBJ1-1,.,15,TGCGCCAGCAGCCAAGAGGGCAGAGAGAACACTGAAGCTTTCTTT,CASSQEGRENTEAFF
TRBV28,TRBD2,TRBJ2-7,once,17,TGTGCCAGCAGTTTATTTCGGAGTAGCGGGAGGGCCTACGAGCAGTACTTC,CASSLFRSSGRAYEQYF
TRBV10-2,TRBD2,TRBJ2-2,.,14,TGCGCCAGCAGTCGGACTAGCTCGGTCGGGGAGCTGTTTTTT,CASSRTSSVGELFF
TRBV29-1,TRBD2,TRBJ2-7,.,13,TGCAGCGTCACAGGACTAGGGTTTTACGAGCAGTACTTC,CSVTGLGFYEQYF
TRBV19,.,TRBJ1-4,.,16,TGTGCCAGTAGTTTCGGGAATGGTCAAGCTAATGAAAAACTGTTTTTT,CASSFGNGQANEKLFF
TRBV20-1,.,TRBJ1-6,.,15,TGCAGTGCTAGTTCACGGTTCTCCTATAATTCACCCCTCCACTTT,CSASSRFSYNSPLHF
TRBV27,.,TRBJ1-1,.,15,TGTGCCAGCAGTTTATCTACGGACTCGAACACTGAAGCTTTCTTT,CASSLSTDSNTEAFF
TRBV12-3/TRBV12-4,TRBD1,TRBJ1-2,.,13,TGTGCCAGCAGTTACGGACAGGGACTAAGCTACACCTTC,CASSYGQGLSYTF
TRBV19,TRBD1,TRBJ1-5,.,15,TGTGCCAGTAGTGTCACAGGGGAGGGCAATCAGCCCCAGCATTTT,CASSVTGEGNQPQHF
TRBV27,.,TRBJ2-7,.,16,TGTGCCAGCAGTTTACAGGGTTGGGACATCTCCTACGAGCAGTACTTC,CASSLQGWDISYEQYF
TRBV4-1,TRBD1,TRBJ1-1,.,17,TGCGCCAGCAGCCAAGATCCTCCCGGGACAGGGAGGACTGAAGCTTTCTTT,CASSQDPPGTGRTEAFF
TRBV27,.,TRBJ2-1,.,17,TGTGCCAGCAGTTTATATCCCAGGGGGGTGGGATTTTATGAGCAGTTCTTC,CASSLYPRGVGFYEQFF
TRBV7-9,.,TRBJ1-3,.,19,TGTGCCAGCAGCCGTGTGGGGACTTTTCAATCTCGGAACGGAAACACCATATATTTT,CASSRVGTFQSRNGNTIYF
TRBV9,TRBD1,TRBJ2-2,.,16,TGTGCCAGCAGCCCGGTCGGACAGGGACGGACCGGGGAGCTGTTTTTT,CASSPVGQGRTGELFF
TRBV12-5,.,TRBJ2-3,few,14,TGTGCTAGTGGTCCTTATACAGGAACAGATACGCAGTATTTT,CASGPYTGTDTQYF